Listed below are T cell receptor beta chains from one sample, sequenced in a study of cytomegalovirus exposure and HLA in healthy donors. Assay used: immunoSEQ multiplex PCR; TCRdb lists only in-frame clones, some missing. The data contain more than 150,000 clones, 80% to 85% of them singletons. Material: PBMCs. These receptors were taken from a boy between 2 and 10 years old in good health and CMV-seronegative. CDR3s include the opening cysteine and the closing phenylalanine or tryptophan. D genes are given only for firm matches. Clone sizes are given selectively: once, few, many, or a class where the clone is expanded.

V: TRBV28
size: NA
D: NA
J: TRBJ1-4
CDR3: CASTSIRQAGEKLFF
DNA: TGTGCCAGCACTTCTATAAGACAGGCAGGGGAAAAACTGTTTTTT

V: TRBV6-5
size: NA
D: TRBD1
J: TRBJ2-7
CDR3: CASRGTASYEQYF
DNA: TGTGCCAGCAGGGGGACAGCGTCCTACGAGCAGTACTTC

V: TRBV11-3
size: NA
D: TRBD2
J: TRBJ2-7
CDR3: CASSPGGVYEQYF
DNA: TGTGCCAGCAGCCCCGGGGGGGTCTACGAGCAGTACTTC

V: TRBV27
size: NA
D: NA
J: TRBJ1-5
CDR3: CASRPAGVSNQPQHF
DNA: TGTGCCAGCAGACCGGCGGGGGTTAGCAATCAGCCCCAGCATTTT

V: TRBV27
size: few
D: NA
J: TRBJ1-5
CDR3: CASSVDRSGQPQHF
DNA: TGTGCCAGCAGTGTCGACAGATCAGGTCAGCCCCAGCATTTT

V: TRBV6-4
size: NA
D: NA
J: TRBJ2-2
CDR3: CASRTSDATGELFF
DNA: TGTGCCAGCAGAACGAGTGATGCCACCGGGGAGCTGTTTTTT

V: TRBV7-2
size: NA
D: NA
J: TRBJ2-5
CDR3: CASSSATRAVETQYF
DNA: TGTGCCAGCAGCTCGGCCACGCGGGCTGTAGAGACCCAGTACTTC

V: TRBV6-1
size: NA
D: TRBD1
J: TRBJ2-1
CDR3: CASTQGDRTLGSRFF
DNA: TGTGCCAGCACCCAGGGGGACAGAACATTGGGAAGTCGGTTCTTC

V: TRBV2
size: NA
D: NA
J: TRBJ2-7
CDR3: CASRIRRDTTYEQYF
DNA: TGTGCCAGCAGGATCCGCCGGGACACAACCTACGAGCAGTACTTC

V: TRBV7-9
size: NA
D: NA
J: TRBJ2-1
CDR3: CASSLMRGNLNEQFF
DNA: TGTGCCAGCAGCCTCATGAGAGGGAACCTCAATGAGCAGTTCTTC

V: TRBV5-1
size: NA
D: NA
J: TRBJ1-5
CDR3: CASSRSGNPEQPQHF
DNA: TGCGCCAGCAGCCGGTCGGGGAATCCAGAGCAGCCCCAGCATTTT

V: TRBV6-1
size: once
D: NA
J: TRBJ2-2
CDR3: CASSAGGGSGAGELFF
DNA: TGTGCCAGCAGTGCCGGGGGCGGGAGCGGCGCCGGGGAGCTGTTTTTT

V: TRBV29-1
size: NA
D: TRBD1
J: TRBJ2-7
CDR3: CSVARDRGREQYF
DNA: TGCAGCGTAGCCCGGGACAGGGGGAGAGAGCAGTACTTC

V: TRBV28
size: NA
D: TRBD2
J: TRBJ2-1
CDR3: CASSSPRSGSGDNEQFF
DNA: TGTGCCAGCAGTTCCCCGAGGAGCGGGAGCGGGGACAATGAGCAGTTCTTC

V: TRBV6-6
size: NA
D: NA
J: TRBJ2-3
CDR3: CASSDWDSSSTDTQYF
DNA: TGTGCCAGCAGCGACTGGGACTCCTCTAGCACAGATACGCAGTATTTT

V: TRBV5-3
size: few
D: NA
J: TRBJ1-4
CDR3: CARSLETGRREKLFF
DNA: TGTGCCAGAAGCTTGGAGACAGGTCGGAGGGAAAAACTGTTTTTT

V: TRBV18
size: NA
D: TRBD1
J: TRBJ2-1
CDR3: CASSPPGTGSYNEQFF
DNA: TGTGCCAGCTCACCACCAGGGACAGGTTCCTACAATGAGCAGTTCTTC

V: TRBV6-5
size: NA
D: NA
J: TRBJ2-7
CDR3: CASSRQGYYEQYF
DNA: TGTGCCAGCAGTCGGCAGGGGTACTACGAGCAGTACTTC

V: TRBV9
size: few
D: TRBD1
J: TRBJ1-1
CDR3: CASTPGQGDTEAFF
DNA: TGTGCCAGCACCCCTGGACAGGGCGACACTGAAGCTTTCTTT

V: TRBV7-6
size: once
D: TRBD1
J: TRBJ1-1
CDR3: CASSLEGALNTEAFF
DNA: TGTGCCAGCAGCTTAGAGGGGGCTCTGAACACTGAAGCTTTCTTT

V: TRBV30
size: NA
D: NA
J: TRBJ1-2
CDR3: CAWRSAVGHPEGGYTF
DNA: TGTGCCTGGAGATCGGCTGTAGGGCACCCCGAGGGCGGCTACACCTTC

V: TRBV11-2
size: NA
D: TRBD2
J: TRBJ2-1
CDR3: CASSLTIGLAGVNEQFF
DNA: TGTGCCAGCAGCTTAACTATAGGGCTAGCGGGGGTCAATGAGCAGTTCTTC

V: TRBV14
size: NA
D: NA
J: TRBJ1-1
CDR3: CASSLQGGTEAFF
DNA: TGTGCCAGCAGCCTCCAGGGAGGCACTGAAGCTTTCTTT

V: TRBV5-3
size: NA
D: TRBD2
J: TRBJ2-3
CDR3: CARSLSGRAPEASTDTQYF
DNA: TGTGCCAGAAGCTTGTCCGGGAGGGCCCCTGAAGCTAGCACAGATACGCAGTATTTT

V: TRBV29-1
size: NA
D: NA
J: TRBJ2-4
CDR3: CSVGAPKNIQYF
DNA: TGCAGCGTTGGGGCACCCAAAAACATTCAGTACTTC

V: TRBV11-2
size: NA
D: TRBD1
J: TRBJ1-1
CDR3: CASSLGRTGGTEAFF
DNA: TGTGCCAGCAGCTTAGGGCGAACAGGGGGCACTGAAGCTTTCTTT

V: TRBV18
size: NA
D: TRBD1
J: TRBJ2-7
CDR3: CASSPRGQGAKVPYEQYF
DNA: TGTGCCAGCTCACCACGGGGCCAGGGGGCAAAGGTTCCCTACGAGCAGTACTTC

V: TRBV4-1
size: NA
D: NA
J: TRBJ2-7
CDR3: CASSFHSGGAYEQYF
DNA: TGCGCCAGCAGCTTCCATAGCGGAGGGGCCTACGAGCAGTACTTC

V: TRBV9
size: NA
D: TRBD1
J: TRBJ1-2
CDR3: CASSVAGQGAGYTF
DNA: TGTGCCAGCAGCGTAGCTGGACAGGGGGCTGGCTACACCTTC

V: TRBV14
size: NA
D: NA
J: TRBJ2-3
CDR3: CASSQEEDFSYTQYF
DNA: TGTGCCAGCAGCCAAGAGGAGGACTTTTCATATACGCAGTATTTT

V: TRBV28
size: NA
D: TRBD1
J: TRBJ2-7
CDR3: CASIPQGQSYEQYF
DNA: TGTGCCAGCATTCCCCAGGGACAGAGCTACGAGCAGTACTTC

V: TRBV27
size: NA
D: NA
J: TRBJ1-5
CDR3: CASSLGLGGQPQHF
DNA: TGTGCCAGCAGTTTGGGCCTTGGAGGTCAGCCCCAGCATTTT

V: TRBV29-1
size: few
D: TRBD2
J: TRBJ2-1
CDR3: CSPGLAGGEQFF
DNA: TGCAGCCCGGGACTAGCGGGCGGTGAGCAGTTCTTC

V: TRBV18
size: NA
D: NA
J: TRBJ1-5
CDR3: CASSGYGKEDQPQHF
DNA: TGTGCCAGCTCAGGGTACGGGAAGGAGGATCAGCCCCAGCATTTT

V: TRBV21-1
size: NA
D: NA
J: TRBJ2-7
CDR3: CASSKREVTYEQYF
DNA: TGTGCCAGCAGCAAGCGGGAGGTAACCTACGAGCAGTACTTC